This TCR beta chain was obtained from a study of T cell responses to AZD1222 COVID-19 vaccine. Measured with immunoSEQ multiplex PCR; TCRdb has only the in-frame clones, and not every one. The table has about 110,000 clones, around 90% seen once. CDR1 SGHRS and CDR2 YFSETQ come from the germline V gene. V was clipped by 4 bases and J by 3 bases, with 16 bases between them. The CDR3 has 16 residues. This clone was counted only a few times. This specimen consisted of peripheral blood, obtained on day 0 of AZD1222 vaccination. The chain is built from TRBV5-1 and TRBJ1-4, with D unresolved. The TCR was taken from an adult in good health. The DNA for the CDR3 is TGCGCCAGCAGCCCCGTAGGGAGTTGGGCTAATGAAAAACTGTTTTTT. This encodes CASSPVGSWANEKLFF.